This T cell receptor (beta chain) was profiled in a study of T cells after yellow fever vaccination. Study at large: Each low-cell-number fraction was prepared by means of SMART-Seq v4 Ultra Low Input. Points from the study as a whole: Primary-vaccination clones mostly resurfaced post-booster (more than 95% CD4, more than 80% CD8).

A note on this clonotype: Antigen unknown.

TCRdb independently ran MiXCR on the 5' RACE reads; one entry per CDR3 protein. The data contain about 350,000 distinct CDR3 sequences, roughly an eighth of them singletons. CDR3 length: 14 amino acids. V was clipped by 8 bases and J by 4 bases; unmatched bases: 6. Germline CDR1 MDHEN, CDR2 SYDVKM. J is TRBJ2-5 and V is TRBV28; 11 nucleotides align to TRBD2. This TCR was recovered from a man between 18 and 29 years old who received the YFV17D yellow fever vaccine. The sample here was CD4+ T cells sorted from PBMCs, taken 15 days after the yellow fever booster vaccination. The CDR3 is CASYSGGALETQYF. The CDR3 DNA is TGTGCCAGCTATAGCGGGGGGGCCCTAGAGACCCAGTACTTC.